These T cell receptor beta chains were read from a single sample in a study of CD8 T cells in ankylosing spondylitis. From the 5' RACE reads, TCRdb called clonotypes with MiXCR, one entry per CDR3 protein. The table shows some 800,000 distinct CDR3 sequences, with roughly 12% occurring only once. The specimen was blood, either unsorted or a sorted T cell fraction (not recorded which). These receptors originate from a male donor with ankylosing spondylitis. The CDR3 runs from the conserved cysteine through the conserved F or W. The D gene is left open where the match is weak. Not all rows give a size; the values are once, few, many and, for expanded clones, a class.

len,abundance,j_gene,v_gene,d_gene,CDR3aa,CDR3nt
15,few,TRBJ2-1,TRBV5-1,TRBD2,CASSLGLAGGFEQFF,TGCGCCAGCAGCTTGGGACTAGCGGGGGGTTTTGAGCAGTTCTTC
16,.,TRBJ2-4,TRBV28,TRBD1,CASSRIGDRGSYIQYF,TGTGCCAGCAGCCGAATCGGGGACAGGGGTTCTTACATTCAGTACTTC
17,.,TRBJ2-2,TRBV20-1,TRBD2,CSAGSDETSVNTGELFF,TGCAGTGCAGGGTCAGATGAGACTAGCGTGAACACCGGGGAGCTGTTTTTT
14,many,TRBJ1-5,TRBV6-1,TRBD1,CASSPRQGRKPQHF,TGTGCCAGCAGCCCCAGACAGGGAAGGAAGCCCCAGCATTTT
14,few,TRBJ2-7,TRBV20-1,TRBD2,CSARSGRVSYEQYF,TGCAGTGCTCGAAGCGGGAGGGTCTCCTACGAGCAGTACTTC
14,.,TRBJ2-5,TRBV6-2/TRBV6-3,TRBD1,CASSFRDRVETQYF,TGTGCCAGCAGTTTCCGGGACAGGGTGGAGACCCAGTACTTC
15,few,TRBJ2-1,TRBV2,TRBD2,CASSQIAGGPNEQFF,TGTGCCAGCAGTCAAATAGCGGGAGGGCCTAATGAGCAGTTCTTC
15,many,TRBJ1-2,TRBV5-1,TRBD1,CASSAETTGGSGYTF,TGCGCCAGCAGCGCCGAGACGACAGGGGGAAGTGGCTACACCTTC
15,.,TRBJ2-7,TRBV24-1,.,CATSDAGDHSYEQYF,TGTGCCACCAGTGATGCAGGGGACCACTCCTACGAGCAGTACTTC
16,many,TRBJ2-3,TRBV4-3,TRBD2,CASSQDLAGPTDTQYF,TGCGCCAGCAGCCAAGACCTAGCGGGGCCCACAGATACGCAGTATTTT
14,.,TRBJ1-4,TRBV20-1,.,CSARDAPQPEKLFF,TGCAGTGCTAGAGATGCCCCCCAACCCGAAAAACTGTTTTTT
15,.,TRBJ1-4,TRBV20-1,TRBD1,CSAPRTGTRLEKLFF,TGCAGTGCTCCCAGGACAGGAACGAGGCTCGAAAAACTGTTTTTT
12,few,TRBJ1-3,TRBV7-2,.,CASSLRVDTIYF,TGTGCCAGCAGCTTAAGAGTCGACACCATATATTTT
13,.,TRBJ2-1,TRBV6-6,.,CASREGAFNEQFF,TGTGCCAGCAGGGAAGGTGCATTCAATGAGCAGTTCTTC
10,.,TRBJ1-2,TRBV7-9,TRBD1,CAGDRGGYTF,TGTGCCGGGGACAGGGGAGGCTACACCTTC
13,few,TRBJ2-3,TRBV7-3,.,CASSLTTANTQYF,TGTGCCAGCAGCTTAACGACAGCGAATACGCAGTATTTT
13,few,TRBJ2-7,TRBV6-1,.,CASKNGRSYEQYF,TGTGCCAGCAAAAATGGGAGGTCCTACGAGCAGTACTTC
14,many,TRBJ2-7,TRBV27,.,CASAEDWISVEQYF,TGTGCCAGCGCCGAGGACTGGATATCGGTCGAGCAGTACTTC
15,.,TRBJ2-3,TRBV20-1,.,CSARVRTGPTDTQYF,TGCAGTGCTAGAGTTCGAACAGGGCCGACAGATACGCAGTATTTT
13,few,TRBJ2-2,TRBV7-7,.,CASSPDTTGELFF,TGTGCTAGCAGCCCAGACACGACCGGGGAGCTGTTTTTT
15,many,TRBJ1-1,TRBV6-1,.,CASSELSPLNTEAFF,TGTGCCAGCAGTGAACTCTCTCCGTTAAACACTGAAGCTTTCTTT
17,.,TRBJ2-7,TRBV5-5,TRBD1,CASSRSIGQGLSYEQYF,TGTGCCAGCAGCAGGTCGATTGGACAGGGCCTCTCCTACGAGCAGTACTTC
20,.,TRBJ1-6,TRBV6-2/TRBV6-3,.,CASSSIPKSYGIRDNSPLHF,TGTGCCAGCAGTTCGATCCCCAAAAGTTACGGGATCCGAGATAATTCACCCCTCCACTTT
13,few,TRBJ2-3,TRBV6-1,TRBD2,CASSGRGVDTQYF,TGTGCCAGCAGCGGGAGGGGGGTAGATACGCAGTATTTT
16,few,TRBJ2-3,TRBV4-2,TRBD2,CASSQEMRLAGLTQYF,TGTGCCAGCAGCCAAGAGATGCGGCTAGCGGGGCTTACGCAGTATTTT
15,.,TRBJ2-2,TRBV20-1,TRBD2,CSAALAGANTGELFF,TGCAGTGCTGCCCTAGCGGGAGCGAACACCGGGGAGCTGTTTTTT
15,few,TRBJ1-5,TRBV20-1,TRBD1,CSALYGTGLNQPQHF,TGCAGTGCTCTATACGGGACAGGCTTGAATCAGCCCCAGCATTTT
16,.,TRBJ1-1,TRBV20-1,.,CSARGYGRGWSPEAFF,TGCAGTGCTAGAGGCTACGGGCGGGGATGGTCTCCTGAAGCTTTCTTT
14,few,TRBJ2-2,TRBV10-3,.,CAISDGLTAGELFF,TGTGCCATCAGTGACGGGCTAACCGCCGGGGAGCTGTTTTTT
15,.,TRBJ2-3,TRBV24-1,TRBD2,CATSRGGRNADTQYF,TGTGCCACCAGTAGGGGCGGGAGAAATGCAGATACGCAGTATTTT
15,.,TRBJ2-1,TRBV10-3,TRBD2,CAISWTSGRTGEQFF,TGTGCCATCAGTTGGACTAGCGGGAGGACTGGTGAGCAGTTCTTC
14,few,TRBJ2-1,TRBV7-9,TRBD1,CASSLGQAEVEQFF,TGTGCCAGCAGCCTAGGACAGGCCGAAGTTGAGCAGTTCTTC
14,few,TRBJ1-1,TRBV20-1,.,CSAREGTGNTEAFF,TGCAGTGCTAGGGAGGGGACGGGGAACACTGAAGCTTTCTTT
14,many,TRBJ2-7,TRBV7-8,.,CASSPPTGPYEQYF,TGTGCCAGCAGCCCACCGACCGGTCCCTACGAGCAGTACTTC
14,.,TRBJ2-2,TRBV4-3,.,CASSLFWETGELFF,TGCGCCAGCAGCCTTTTTTGGGAGACGGGGGAGCTGTTTTTT
16,.,TRBJ2-5,TRBV6-1,TRBD2,CASSSPARAGEGTQYF,TGTGCCAGCAGCTCGCCTGCGAGAGCGGGAGAGGGAACCCAGTACTTC
11,many,TRBJ2-1,TRBV20-1,TRBD2,CSAGRVNEQFF,TGCAGTGCTGGGAGGGTTAATGAGCAGTTCTTC
17,once,TRBJ2-7,TRBV6-4,.,CASSDPTSSFNSHEQYF,TGTGCCAGCAGTGACCCCACCAGCAGTTTCAATAGTCACGAGCAGTACTTC
17,few,TRBJ2-5,TRBV10-3,.,CAISESEGAGSQETQYF,TGTGCCATCAGTGAGTCGGAGGGGGCAGGCTCCCAAGAGACCCAGTACTTC
15,few,TRBJ2-1,TRBV6-2/TRBV6-3,TRBD2,CASSQTSGSDNEQFF,TGTGCCAGCAGCCAGACTAGCGGGAGTGACAATGAGCAGTTCTTC
13,many,TRBJ2-3,TRBV20-1,.,CSARSGGTDTQYF,TGCAGTGCTAGATCGGGGGGCACAGATACGCAGTATTTT
12,.,TRBJ2-7,TRBV20-1,.,CSARAFSYEQYF,TGCAGTGCTAGAGCCTTCTCTTACGAGCAGTACTTC
14,.,TRBJ2-7,TRBV7-2,TRBD1,CASSSQAGGLEQYF,TGTGCCAGCAGCTCCCAGGCAGGGGGCCTCGAGCAGTACTTC
14,few,TRBJ2-1,TRBV18,.,CASSPAPGRNEQFF,TGTGCCAGCTCACCGGCCCCGGGCCGCAATGAGCAGTTCTTC
12,many,TRBJ1-1,TRBV7-2,.,CATGTGNTEAFF,TGTGCCACCGGAACAGGGAACACTGAAGCTTTCTTT
13,many,TRBJ1-6,TRBV29-1,.,CSVGQGLNSPLHF,TGCAGCGTGGGGCAGGGGCTAAATTCACCCCTCCACTTT
13,few,TRBJ1-1,TRBV24-1,TRBD1,CAASGQGMTEAFF,TGTGCCGCCTCTGGACAGGGGATGACTGAAGCTTTCTTT
15,many,TRBJ2-2,TRBV7-2,.,CASSSNPGDGGELFF,TGTGCCAGCAGCTCCAACCCGGGGGACGGCGGGGAGCTGTTTTTT
15,.,TRBJ2-3,TRBV5-5,.,CASSLVESSTDTQYF,TGTGCCAGCAGCTTGGTAGAATCTAGCACAGATACGCAGTATTTT
14,.,TRBJ1-1,TRBV5-1,.,CASSRAGPEAEAFF,TGCGCCAGCAGCCGCGCGGGGCCGGAGGCTGAAGCTTTCTTT
18,many,TRBJ2-7,TRBV6-2/TRBV6-3,.,CASSYNGGRGGDSYEQYF,TGTGCCAGCAGTTACAATGGAGGCCGAGGAGGCGACTCCTACGAGCAGTACTTC
14,few,TRBJ2-3,TRBV6-2/TRBV6-3,.,CASSRTANTDTQYF,TGTGCCAGCAGTCGGACGGCGAACACAGATACGCAGTATTTT
15,.,TRBJ2-1,TRBV11-2,.,CASSFRPDSYNEQFF,TGTGCCAGCAGCTTCCGACCAGACTCCTACAATGAGCAGTTCTTC
17,.,TRBJ2-7,TRBV7-8,TRBD2,CASSPGRVAGDRHEQYF,TGTGCCAGCAGCCCCGGGAGGGTAGCGGGAGATCGCCACGAGCAGTACTTC
11,few,TRBJ2-7,TRBV18,.,CASSPQDEQYF,TGTGCCAGCTCACCACAGGACGAGCAGTACTTC
9,few,TRBJ1-2,TRBV29-1,.,CTVHYGYTF,TGCACCGTACACTATGGCTACACCTTC
15,.,TRBJ2-3,TRBV20-1,TRBD1,CSAAPGQARSRTQYF,TGCAGTGCGGCTCCGGGACAGGCCCGTTCGCGGACGCAGTATTTT
13,many,TRBJ1-2,TRBV29-1,TRBD1,CSVEGQGFRGYTF,TGCAGCGTTGAGGGACAGGGGTTTCGCGGCTACACCTTC
14,.,TRBJ2-2,TRBV24-1,.,CATSDPWWTGELFF,TGTGCCACCAGTGACCCTTGGTGGACCGGGGAGCTGTTTTTT